This T cell receptor (beta chain) was recovered during a study of blood T cell repertoires in COVID-19. Study context: Samples representing acute and convalescent COVID-19 were sourced from the United States, Italy and Spain.

Trimming cost V 2 bases and J 5 bases; bases outside gene matches: 5. The CDR3 runs to 14 residues. The germline gives CDR1 SGHAT, CDR2 FQDESV (reference sequence). The assay was immunoSEQ multiplex PCR, and TCRdb's table has in-frame clones only and misses some. The data contain fewer than 55,000 clones, around 80% of them singletons. This chain joins TRBV11-1 and TRBJ1-2; 7 nucleotides align to TRBD1. The receptor comes from a woman of 80 years or more with COVID-19, enrolled during active disease. Sequenced input: peripheral blood. The CDR3 DNA sequence: TGTGCCAGCAGCTTACTAGGGACAGCTTATGGCTACACCTTC. Translation gives CASSLLGTAYGYTF.